This TCR beta chain was recovered during a study of blood T cell repertoires in COVID-19. Study-wide context: Collection of acute and convalescent COVID-19 samples took place in the United States, Italy and Spain. PBMCs, B-cell-depleted T cells, or T cells were the source of the cDNA or gDNA that made up the material.

The CDR3 extends over 15 amino acids. CDR1 is SGHAT, CDR2 FQNNGV, per germline. V gave up 5 bases and J gave up 1 base; unmatched junction bases: 7. Authors' processing steps: Reference gene primer amplification in the assay estimated nucleated cell counts. Clones were sequenced by immunoSEQ multiplex PCR, and TCRdb holds only the in-frame ones, with some missing. The DNA gave D and trimming, while V, J and clone size come from that table. The table shows 90,000 to 100,000 clones, with roughly 84% occurring only once. The sequencing input was peripheral blood. The V call is TRBV11-2, the J call TRBJ2-7; 8 bases line up with TRBD1. This TCR came from a man aged 60 to 69 with acute or convalescent COVID-19. CDR3 sequence reads: CASSPGQGASYEQYF. The CDR3 DNA reads TGTGCCAGCAGCCCCGGACAGGGTGCGTCCTACGAGCAGTACTTC.